These T cell receptor beta chains were read from a single sample in a study of early T cells in non-severe SARS-CoV-2 infection. One entry per CDR3 protein, called by TCRdb with MiXCR from the 5' RACE reads. The sample has tens of thousands of distinct CDR3 sequences, 9% to 15% seen once. Sequenced material: whole blood. The receptors were sampled from an adult who was a healthcare worker with PCR-confirmed SARS-CoV-2 infection or an uninfected control (not recorded which). Both conserved end residues are part of each CDR3. D genes are given only for firm matches. Part of the rows lack a size; the others show once, few, many or a class for expanded clones.

few TRBJ2-2 TRBV3-1 TRBD2 TGTGCCAGCAGGACTAGCGGGGGCACCGGGGAGCTGTTTTTT CASRTSGGTGELFF
many TRBJ2-7 TRBV20-1 TRBD2 TGCAGTGCTAGGCCCTCGGGTCCGGGGGGGGAGCAGTACTTC CSARPSGPGGEQYF
few TRBJ2-1 TRBV19 NA TGTGCCAGTACCCCTAGCCCGCCTTTGTACAATGAGCAGTTCTTC CASTPSPPLYNEQFF
many TRBJ2-1 TRBV11-2 NA TGTGCCAGCAGCCCGACAACACCCTACAATGAGCAGTTCTTC CASSPTTPYNEQFF
NA TRBJ2-4 TRBV7-6 NA TGTGCCAGCAGCTCGAGATCAGGGGAGAACATTCAGTACTTC CASSSRSGENIQYF
few TRBJ1-5 TRBV7-6 NA TGTGCCAGCAGCCGGGGTTTGGCCCCTACCAATCAGCCCCAGCATTTT CASSRGLAPTNQPQHF
many TRBJ1-1 TRBV20-1 NA TGCAGTGCTAGGGCTGGCCTTTATGATTTCTTT CSARAGLYDFF
NA TRBJ2-1 TRBV7-2 TRBD2 TGTGCCAGCAGCTCGACCGGGACTAGCGGTCTCAATGAGCAGTTCTTC CASSSTGTSGLNEQFF
NA TRBJ2-3 TRBV5-4 NA TGTGCCAGCAGCTTGGGGGGTTACACAGATACGCAGTATTTT CASSLGGYTDTQYF
NA TRBJ1-2 TRBV3-1 NA TGTGCCAGCAGCCAAGCGGTCAGCAACTATGGCTACACCTTC CASSQAVSNYGYTF
NA TRBJ2-7 TRBV7-6 TRBD2 TGTGCCAGCAGCTTTTTTTCGAGCGGGGACTACGAGCAGTACTTC CASSFFSSGDYEQYF
few TRBJ1-1 TRBV7-9 TRBD1 TGTGCCAGCAGGATGGGGACAGGGGCCGCGAGGACTGAAGCTTTCTTT CASRMGTGAARTEAFF
few TRBJ2-3 TRBV12-3/TRBV12-4 TRBD2 TGTGCCAGCAGCTCTCGACAGGGGACTAGCGGGCCTAGCACAGATACGCAGTATTTT CASSSRQGTSGPSTDTQYF
few TRBJ1-2 TRBV29-1 NA TGCGGAGCTTTAAGGGACCCCACAAGCCATAATGGCTACACCTTC CGALRDPTSHNGYTF
NA TRBJ2-1 TRBV20-1 NA TGCAGTGCTTCAAAAAGGGGCAAGGGCCAGCAGTTCTTC CSASKRGKGQQFF
many TRBJ2-1 TRBV4-1 NA TGCGCCAGCAGCCAGACAGGTGGATTTTCTAATGAGCAGTTCTTC CASSQTGGFSNEQFF
NA TRBJ2-1 TRBV7-2 NA TGTGCCAGCAGCCTCCTCGGTCTGGGAGATGAGCAGTTCTTC CASSLLGLGDEQFF
many TRBJ1-1 TRBV9 NA TGTGCCAGCAGCCCGTTGACCGGAGGGTACACTGAAGCTTTCTTT CASSPLTGGYTEAFF
few TRBJ1-3 TRBV4-3 NA TGCGCCAGCAGCCAAGATGTTGCCAGCCGGAGCACCATATATTTT CASSQDVASRSTIYF
many TRBJ1-2 TRBV6-2/TRBV6-3 NA TGTGCCAGCACCGAAGTGGGGAGCTATGGCTACACCTTC CASTEVGSYGYTF
many TRBJ2-3 TRBV20-1 TRBD2 TGCAGTGCTAGAAGGGTTGGACTAGCTACAGATACGCAGTATTTT CSARRVGLATDTQYF
NA TRBJ1-4 TRBV29-1 TRBD1 TGCAGCGCTGGATGGGGACAGGGAGAAGGAAAACTGTTTTTT CSAGWGQGEGKLFF
NA TRBJ2-7 TRBV5-1 TRBD2 TGCGCCAGCAGCTCCGAGGGGCTAGCGGGCTACGAGCAGTACTTC CASSSEGLAGYEQYF
many TRBJ1-1 TRBV12-3/TRBV12-4 NA TGTGCCAGCAGTTCCTGGACACATAACACTGAAGCTTTCTTT CASSSWTHNTEAFF
NA TRBJ2-3 TRBV29-1 TRBD2 TGCAGCGCTGTCCTAACTAGCGGTCTCAGCGCAGATACGCAGTATTTT CSAVLTSGLSADTQYF
many TRBJ2-3 TRBV20-1 NA TGCAGTGCTAGAGAAGACCGAGCCCACAAACAGGATACGCAGTATTTT CSAREDRAHKQDTQYF
NA TRBJ1-1 TRBV29-1 TRBD1 TGCAGCGTTTACGGACAGGGGACTGAAGCTTTCTTT CSVYGQGTEAFF
NA TRBJ1-2 TRBV7-2 NA TGTGCCAGCAGCAGAAGGACGGTTAACTATGGCTACACCTTC CASSRRTVNYGYTF
NA TRBJ2-5 TRBV12-3/TRBV12-4 NA TGTGCCAGCAGTCAATCGGGGGAGACCCAGTACTTC CASSQSGETQYF
NA TRBJ2-2 TRBV2 NA TGTGCCAGCAGTGTTCAGGGGAGGGAGCTGTTTTTT CASSVQGRELFF
NA TRBJ1-6 TRBV7-2 NA TGTGCCAGCAGCCCTCAAGGGGTATCACCCCTCCACTTT CASSPQGVSPLHF
few TRBJ2-5 TRBV20-1 NA TGCAGTGCTAGTCGGGGGATCCAAGAGACCCAGTACTTC CSASRGIQETQYF
few TRBJ2-7 TRBV29-1 NA TGCAGCGTTGAAGACGGGACAACTCCCTACGAGCAGTACTTC CSVEDGTTPYEQYF
few TRBJ1-5 TRBV5-1 TRBD1 TGCGCCAGCAGCTTGGGGACAGGGGATGGACAGCCCCAGCATTTT CASSLGTGDGQPQHF
few TRBJ2-3 TRBV5-1 NA TGCGCCAGCGGAAAAGACGGAAGCACAGATACGCAGTATTTT CASGKDGSTDTQYF
NA TRBJ1-1 TRBV11-2 NA TGTGCCAGCAGCCAAAGGGCCCTGCGCACTGAAGCTTTCTTT CASSQRALRTEAFF
few TRBJ1-5 TRBV19 NA TGTGCCAGTAGTATTCACAGGAGCCAGCCCCAGCATTTT CASSIHRSQPQHF
few TRBJ2-1 TRBV2 TRBD1 TGTGCCAGCAGTACCCCGGGACAGGCACTCTTC CASSTPGQALF
NA TRBJ2-5 TRBV24-1 NA TGTGCCACCAGTAACGGGAAGGAAGAGACCCAGTACTTC CATSNGKEETQYF
few TRBJ2-3 TRBV20-1 TRBD2 TGCAGTCCCCTCGCGGGGGGAAGCACAGATACGCAGTATTTT CSPLAGGSTDTQYF
many TRBJ2-7 TRBV7-9 NA TGTGCCAGCAGCGAAAGCCTAAGCTCCTACGAGCAGTACTTC CASSESLSSYEQYF
many TRBJ1-1 TRBV10-3 NA TGTGCCACCGGCCGGATGAACACTGAAGCTTTCTTT CATGRMNTEAFF
many TRBJ1-1 TRBV3-1 NA TGTGCCAGCATCGCCGCGGGGCCGTCGTACACTGAAGCTTTCTTT CASIAAGPSYTEAFF
NA TRBJ2-7 TRBV10-3 NA TGTGCCATAAGGACTACTGGATACGAGCAGTACTTC CAIRTTGYEQYF